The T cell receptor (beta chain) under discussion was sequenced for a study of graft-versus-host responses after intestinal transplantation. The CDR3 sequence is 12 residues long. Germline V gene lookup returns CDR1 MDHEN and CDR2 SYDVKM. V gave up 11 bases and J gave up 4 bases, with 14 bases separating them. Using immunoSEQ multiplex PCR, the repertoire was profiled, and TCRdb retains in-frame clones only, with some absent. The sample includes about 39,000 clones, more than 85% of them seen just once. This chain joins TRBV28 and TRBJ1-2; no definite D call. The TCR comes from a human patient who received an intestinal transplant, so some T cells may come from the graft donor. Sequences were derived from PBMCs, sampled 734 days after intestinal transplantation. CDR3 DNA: TGTGCCGTTCGAGGCTCCCCCTATGGCTACACCTTC. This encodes CAVRGSPYGYTF.